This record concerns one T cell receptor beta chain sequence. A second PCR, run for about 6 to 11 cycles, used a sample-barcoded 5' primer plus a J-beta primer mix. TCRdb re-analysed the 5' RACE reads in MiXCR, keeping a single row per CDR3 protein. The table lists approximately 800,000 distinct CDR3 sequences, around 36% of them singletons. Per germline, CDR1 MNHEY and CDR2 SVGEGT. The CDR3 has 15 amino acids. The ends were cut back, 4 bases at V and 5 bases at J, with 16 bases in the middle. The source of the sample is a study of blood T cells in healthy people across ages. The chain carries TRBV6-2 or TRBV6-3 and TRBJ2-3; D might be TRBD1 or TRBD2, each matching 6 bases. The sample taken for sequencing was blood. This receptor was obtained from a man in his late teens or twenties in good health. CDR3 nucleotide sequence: TGTGCCAGCAGTTGGGACGAGGGGGGCCAAGATACGCAGTATTTT. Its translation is CASSWDEGGQDTQYF.